A selection of T cell receptor beta chains follows, all from one sample in a study of T cell repertoires in cytomegalovirus infection. No antigen is known for these receptors. MiXCR, applied by TCRdb to the reads, yields one record per CDR3 protein. Of 450,000 to 650,000 distinct CDR3 sequences listed, around two fifths were seen once; the top ten hold about 46%. The source was cultured PBMCs, collected from culture after CMV antigen stimulation. The receptors derive from a human donor in good health (CMV status not recorded). Some clones in this sample may be carry-over from other donors' samples. Each CDR3 is given with its conserved first and last residue. D genes are given only for firm matches. The size entry is marked missing in some rows and otherwise reads once, few, many or a size class.

j_call | v_call | clone_size | d_call | cdr3_nt | cdr3_aa
TRBJ2-7 | TRBV6-2/TRBV6-3 | few | - | TGTGCCAGCAGTTACAGCGGAGTCTACGAGCAGTACTTC | CASSYSGVYEQYF
TRBJ1-3 | TRBV7-6 | many | - | TGTGCCAGCAGCTTAGGCGGAACCTCTGGAAACACCATATATTTT | CASSLGGTSGNTIYF
TRBJ2-1 | TRBV10-2 | - | TRBD1 | TGCGCCAGGGTGGACAGGGGGAGTAATGAGCAGTTCTTC | CARVDRGSNEQFF
TRBJ2-5 | TRBV20-1 | many | TRBD2 | TGCGGAGGAACTAGCGGGGCCGGAGGGGAGACCCAGTACTTC | CGGTSGAGGETQYF
TRBJ1-5 | TRBV11-2 | - | - | TGTGCCAGCAGCACGGACCCGGGGCAGCCCCAGCATTTT | CASSTDPGQPQHF
TRBJ2-1 | TRBV4-2 | - | - | TGTGCCAGCAGCCAAGAGAAGTCCAATGAGCAGTTCTTC | CASSQEKSNEQFF
TRBJ2-6 | TRBV7-9 | - | TRBD1 | TGTGCCAGCAGACCGGACAGGGCACCTGGGGCCAACGTCCTGACTTTC | CASRPDRAPGANVLTF
TRBJ2-7 | TRBV7-2 | many | TRBD2 | TGTGCCAGCAGTCGCCGCGGGGGGCTGGTGAGCGAGCAGTACTTC | CASSRRGGLVSEQYF
TRBJ2-3 | TRBV11-2 | - | - | TGTGCCAGCAGCCCCCTTCGTGGGGGGACCACAGATACGCAGTATTTT | CASSPLRGGTTDTQYF
TRBJ1-2 | TRBV12-3/TRBV12-4 | - | - | TGTGCCAGCTCCCCGGGCAGCGGAAAGGTCTTTGGCTACACCTTC | CASSPGSGKVFGYTF
TRBJ2-1 | TRBV7-2 | - | - | TGTGCCAGCAGCTTAGCATACGATCGGGTTCTGGGTGAGCAGTTCTTC | CASSLAYDRVLGEQFF
TRBJ2-5 | TRBV12-3/TRBV12-4 | once | TRBD1 | TGTGCCAGCAGTTTGACGGAGAGGGGGCCAGAGACCCAGTACTTC | CASSLTERGPETQYF
TRBJ1-1 | TRBV7-8 | - | - | TGTGCCAGCGCCCGGGGCCACACTGAAGCTTTCTTT | CASARGHTEAFF
TRBJ2-7 | TRBV4-2 | - | - | TGTGCCAGCAGCCGTAGAGGGGGGGCCGTATACGAGCAGTACTTC | CASSRRGGAVYEQYF
TRBJ2-5 | TRBV7-2 | - | - | TGTGCCAGCAGCCTCGGTCCCGTAGGGAGGGAGACCCAGTACTTC | CASSLGPVGRETQYF
TRBJ2-5 | TRBV2 | - | TRBD1 | TGTGCCAGCAGCGGACAGGGATACGAGACCCAGTACTTC | CASSGQGYETQYF
TRBJ1-6 | TRBV7-2 | few | - | TGTGCCAGCAGCCCCCGTCGCGAGAATTCACCCCTCCACTTT | CASSPRRENSPLHF
TRBJ2-3 | TRBV7-2 | few | - | TGTGCCAGCAGCCAAATGGGGAGGCGGGTAGATACGCAGTATTTT | CASSQMGRRVDTQYF
TRBJ1-4 | TRBV7-2 | many | TRBD1 | TGTGCCAGCAGCTTAGCGCTAACAGGGGGCGGCGAAAAACTGTTTTTT | CASSLALTGGGEKLFF
TRBJ2-3 | TRBV7-2 | - | TRBD2 | TGTGCCAGCAGCAATAGCGGGGGCCGACGGGATACGCAGTATTTT | CASSNSGGRRDTQYF
TRBJ2-3 | TRBV6-2/TRBV6-3 | - | TRBD2 | TGTGCCAGCACCGGGAGGGCCCCAGATACGCAGTATTTT | CASTGRAPDTQYF
TRBJ1-1 | TRBV11-2 | - | - | TGTGCCAGCAGCCAACCCAAGGGGCCTTCTTGGAACACTGAAGCTTTCTTT | CASSQPKGPSWNTEAFF
TRBJ2-3 | TRBV7-8 | - | - | TGTGCCAGCAGCCCCCCAATTATAGTCATGGGCACAGATACGCAGTATTTT | CASSPPIIVMGTDTQYF
TRBJ2-1 | TRBV11-3 | many | TRBD2 | TGTGCCAGCAGCTCCCTAGCGGGAGCTCACAATGAGCAGTTCTTC | CASSSLAGAHNEQFF
TRBJ2-7 | TRBV7-2 | few | - | TGTGCCAGCTCCATAGCCGGGGGGCCCTACGAGCAGTACTTC | CASSIAGGPYEQYF
TRBJ2-7 | TRBV12-3/TRBV12-4 | few | TRBD2 | TGTGCCAGCAGTTTAGGCGGGAGTCTGAAAAACGAGCAGTACTTC | CASSLGGSLKNEQYF
TRBJ2-5 | TRBV11-2 | many | - | TGTGCCAGCAGCCTGTTTCCGGGGGAGACAGAGACCCAGTACTTC | CASSLFPGETETQYF
TRBJ2-1 | TRBV12-3/TRBV12-4 | - | TRBD1 | TGTGCCAGCAGAGTCCGGGACAGGGAATACAATGAGCAGTTCTTC | CASRVRDREYNEQFF
TRBJ2-7 | TRBV4-3 | - | TRBD1 | TGCGCCAGCAGCCAAGGACAGGGGCGGCACGAGCAGTACTTC | CASSQGQGRHEQYF
TRBJ2-4 | TRBV4-2 | - | - | TGTGCCAGCAGCCAGTCCCAGGGCGCGCGGGCGGGCATTCAGTACTTC | CASSQSQGARAGIQYF
TRBJ2-3 | TRBV7-2 | - | - | TGTGCCAGCAGCTTAAGGGTAGCGACTAAGGTCTATTTT | CASSLRVATKVYF
TRBJ2-5 | TRBV13 | - | - | TGCGCCAGCAGCCCTGCGGTCCCACAAGAGACCCAGTACTTC | CASSPAVPQETQYF
TRBJ2-1 | TRBV7-6 | few | TRBD2 | TGTGCCAGCAGCTTGAGACTAGCTTACGATGAGCAGTTCTTC | CASSLRLAYDEQFF
TRBJ2-5 | TRBV12-3/TRBV12-4 | few | - | TGTGCCAGCAGCCCCATCGGGGGCACCCAAGAGACCCAGTACTTC | CASSPIGGTQETQYF
TRBJ2-1 | TRBV4-1 | - | - | TGCGCCAGCAGCCCCCCGTACCCCGAAAGGTCCTACAATGAGCAGTTCTTC | CASSPPYPERSYNEQFF
TRBJ2-3 | TRBV5-6 | - | TRBD2 | TGTGCCAGCAGCCCGTGGGCCCGCGGGGGGGCAACAGATACGCAGTATTTT | CASSPWARGGATDTQYF
TRBJ1-6 | TRBV20-1 | - | TRBD1 | TGCAGTGCGTCGGCAGGGGGGGAGAATTCACCCCTCCACTTT | CSASAGGENSPLHF
TRBJ1-1 | TRBV7-9 | many | - | TGTGCCAGCAGCTTAGCTCAGGGAGGGAACACTGAAGCTTTCTTT | CASSLAQGGNTEAFF
TRBJ1-2 | TRBV12-3/TRBV12-4 | few | - | TGTGCCAGCAGTTTTAGCTATGGCTACACCTTC | CASSFSYGYTF
TRBJ2-3 | TRBV7-2 | many | - | TGTGCCAGCAGCTCCTATTACTTGGTCGCAGATACGCAGTATTTT | CASSSYYLVADTQYF
TRBJ1-1 | TRBV6-2/TRBV6-3 | few | - | TGTGCCAGCAGTCATACTCAGTGGGGGTACACTGAAGCTTTCTTT | CASSHTQWGYTEAFF
TRBJ1-1 | TRBV7-8 | many | TRBD1 | TGTGCCAGCAGCTTCCTCAACCGGGGGACAGGCACTGAAGCTTTCTTT | CASSFLNRGTGTEAFF
TRBJ1-1 | TRBV6-6 | - | - | TGTGCCAGCAGCCTACAGGCAATCAAGAACACTGAAGCTTTCTTT | CASSLQAIKNTEAFF
TRBJ2-1 | TRBV24-1 | few | TRBD2 | TGTGCCACCAGTGATACGACTAGCGGCAGCAATGAGCAGTTCTTC | CATSDTTSGSNEQFF
TRBJ2-7 | TRBV20-1 | once | - | TGCAGTGCTAGTACCGGGAATCCCGAGTTCTACGAGCAGTACTTC | CSASTGNPEFYEQYF
TRBJ2-5 | TRBV7-9 | few | - | TGTGCCAGCAGCCTCATGGGGAGAGGAGAGACCCAGTACTTC | CASSLMGRGETQYF
TRBJ1-5 | TRBV6-1 | few | - | TGTGCCAGCAAGACGGGACGGATGAGCAATCAGCCCCAGCATTTT | CASKTGRMSNQPQHF